This record concerns one TCR beta chain sequence. In replicate PCRs of sorted subsets, approximately 210 ng DNA, 29,000 or so T cell genomes, was used. Using immunoSEQ multiplex PCR, the repertoire was profiled, and TCRdb retains in-frame clones only, with some absent. The table lists around 750,000 clones, around 72% of them singletons, with under 2% in the top ten. Researchers partitioned CD4+ cells into CD45RA+ naive and CD45RA-negative memory subsets. V dropped 8 bases and J dropped 0 bases, with 11 bases sitting between them. The CDR3 has 14 amino acids. The germline gives CDR1 MNHNY, CDR2 SVGAGI (reference sequence). This sample is part of a study of shared clonotypes between healthy human individuals. Study at large: Used for every donor were three CD4 naive, three CD4 memory, two CD8 naive and one CD8 memory plate.

The TCR was taken from a woman aged 25 to 39 in good health. The chain combines TRBV6-6 with TRBJ1-3; the D gene is possibly TRBD1 (5 bases). Sequencing was carried out using memory CD4+ T cells sorted from blood. Subset given: CD45RA-negative fraction. CDR3 DNA sequence: TGTGCCAGCCGCGGGGCCTACTCTGGAAACACCATATATTTT. Amino acids: CASRGAYSGNTIYF.